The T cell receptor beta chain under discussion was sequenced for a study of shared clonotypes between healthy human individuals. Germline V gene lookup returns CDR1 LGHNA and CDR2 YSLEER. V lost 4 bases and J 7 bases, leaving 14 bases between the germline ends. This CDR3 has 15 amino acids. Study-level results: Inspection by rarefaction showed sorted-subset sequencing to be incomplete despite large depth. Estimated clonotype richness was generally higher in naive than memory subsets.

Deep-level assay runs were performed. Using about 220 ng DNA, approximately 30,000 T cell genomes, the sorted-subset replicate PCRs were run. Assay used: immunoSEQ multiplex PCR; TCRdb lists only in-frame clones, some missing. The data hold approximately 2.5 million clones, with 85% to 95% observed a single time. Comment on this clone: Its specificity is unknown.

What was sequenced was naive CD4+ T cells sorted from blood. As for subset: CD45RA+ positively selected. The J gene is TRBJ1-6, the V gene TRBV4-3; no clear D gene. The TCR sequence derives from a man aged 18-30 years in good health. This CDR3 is CASSRVLQGNSPLHF. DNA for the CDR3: TGCGCCAGCAGCCGGGTCCTCCAAGGGAATTCACCCCTCCACTTT.